These 8 T cell receptor beta chains were all obtained from the same sample, sequenced in a study of tumor-infiltrating lymphocytes in oesophageal squamous cell carcinoma. TCRdb fed the PCR reads into MiXCR, producing one record per CDR3 protein. The sample includes around 12,000 distinct CDR3 sequences, 50% to 60% of them seen just once. The sample taken for sequencing was esophageal tumor tissue. These receptors all stem from a female donor with esophageal squamous cell carcinoma.

The V and J genes are TRBV6-2 or TRBV6-3 and TRBJ1-1; D is ambiguous. CDR3 length equals 12 residues. The germline CDR1 and CDR2 sequences are MNHEY and SVGEGT. V shed 6 bases and J shed 6 bases, with 11 bases lying between them. The CDR3 here is CASRTLLAEAFF. CDR3 DNA: TGTGCCAGCAGGACACTATTGGCTGAAGCTTTCTTT.

The chain carries TRBV9 and TRBJ2-3; D is ambiguous. With 4 bases removed from V and 0 bases from J, the gap between germline ends came to 15 bases. Germline values: CDR1 SGDLS, CDR2 YYNGEE. There are 16 residues in the CDR3. CDR3 sequence reads: CASSRLPTSSTDTQYF. CDR3 in DNA: TGTGCCAGCAGCCGCCTACCGACTTCTAGCACAGATACGCAGTATTTT.

This clonotype was observed a handful of times. The V gene is TRBV10-2, the J gene TRBJ2-3; D gene uncertain. Near its end, the DNA agrees better with TRBJ2-1, so the J call may be wrong. CDR3 size: 13 residues. Germline CDR1 reads WSHSY; CDR2 reads SAAADI. CDR3 protein: CASSEKRGNEQFF. CDR3 nucleotide sequence: TGCGCCAGCAGTGAGAAACGAGGTAATGAGCAGTTCTTC.

The chain employs TRBV7-2 and TRBJ2-1, with TRBD1 matching over 7 bases. V gave up 4 bases and J gave up 7 bases; unmatched junction bases: 10. Germline loops: CDR1 SGHTA, CDR2 FQGNSA. The CDR3 sequence is 15 residues long. CDR3 coding DNA: TGTGCCAGCAGCTCCAAGACAGGGTATGAGAATGAGCAGTTCTTC. Encoded protein: CASSSKTGYENEQFF.

There are many counts of this clonotype. The rearrangement joins TRBV28 to TRBJ2-2; tentatively, D is TRBD2 (5 bases). The CDR3 sequence is 14 residues long. Germline V gene sequence: CDR1 MDHEN, CDR2 SYDVKM. Deletions cut 7 bases from V and 8 bases from J, with 17 bases between. CDR3 residues: CASKGGGVGGELFF. CDR3 DNA: TGTGCCAGCAAGGGCGGAGGTGTAGGTGGGGAGCTGTTTTTT.

This clonotype was picked up a small number of times. A read error may be the cause here, since a much bigger clone is one base away. The chain recombines TRBV19 with TRBJ2-1; D possibly corresponds to TRBD2 (7 bases). Near its end, the DNA agrees better with TRBJ2-7, so the J call may be wrong. CDR1 is LNHDA, CDR2 SQIVND, per germline (reference sequence). This CDR3 spans 14 amino acids. The CDR3 reads CATKGRGALSEQYF. CDR3 nucleotide sequence: TGTGCCACCAAAGGGAGGGGGGCCTTGTCTGAGCAGTACTTC.

This clonotype is large (0.1 to 1%) by share. The CDR3: CASSLESYRRNTEAFF. CDR3 nucleotides: TGTGCCAGCAGCTTAGAGAGTTACAGACGGAACACTGAAGCTTTCTTT. The V call is TRBV11-2, the J call TRBJ1-1, with no clear D. Germline V gives CDR1 SGHAT, CDR2 FQNNGV. Trimming cost V 0 bases and J 1 base, with 12 bases left between them. This CDR3 has 16 residues. The full variable domain, with the rest looked up from reference TRBV11-2 and TRBJ1-1, is EAGVAQSPRYKIIEKRQSVAFWCNPISGHATLYWYQQILGQGPKLLIQFQNNGVVDDSQLPKDRFSAERLKGVDSTLKIQPAKLEDSAVYLCASSLESYRRNTEAFFGQGTRLTVV.

The rearrangement uses TRBV28 and TRBJ2-6, with 8 positions matching TRBD1. J lost 0 bases, V lost 9 bases, and 7 bases had no gene match. The length of the CDR3 is 16 residues. In germline, CDR1 is MDHEN, CDR2 SYDVKM. CDR3 sequence: CASGDRRGSGANVLTF. CDR3 coding DNA: TGTGCCAGTGGGGACAGGAGGGGCTCTGGGGCCAACGTCCTGACTTTC.